The next 19 T cell receptor beta chains were all read from a single sample in a study of cytomegalovirus exposure and HLA in healthy donors. The PCR contained 60 Vbeta and 13 Jbeta primers. Repertoires were generated with immunoSEQ multiplex PCR, while TCRdb's copy carries only in-frame clones and drops some. The table includes approximately 220,000 clones, 70% to 90% detected once. Material: PBMCs. The receptors derive from a man aged 25-40 years in good health and CMV-seronegative.

The chain has TRBV9 and TRBJ2-1; TRBD2 matches at 10 bases. Trimming removed 0 bases from V and 4 bases from J; junction bases left unmatched: 4. Germline loops: CDR1 SGDLS, CDR2 YYNGEE. This CDR3 contains 16 residues. This CDR3 is CASSVDSLAGYNEQFF. In DNA, the CDR3 is TGTGCCAGCAGCGTAGATTCACTAGCGGGGTACAATGAGCAGTTCTTC. The full variable domain, in which reference TRBV9 and TRBJ2-1 provide the parts outside the CDR3, is DSGVTQTPKHLITATGQRVTLRCSPRSGDLSVYWYQQSLDQGLQFLIQYYNGEERAKGNILERFSAQQFPDLHSELNLSSLELGDSALYFCASSVDSLAGYNEQFFGPGTRLTVL.

The rearrangement joins TRBV2 to TRBJ2-5; D is unclear. CDR3 length: 13 residues. The V gene's germline CDR1 is SNHLY and CDR2 FYNNEI. Trimming took 3 bases from V and 1 from J, leaving 6 bases between them. This chain's CDR3 is CASSEYSQETQYF. CDR3 DNA: TGTGCCAGCAGTGAGTACAGCCAAGAGACCCAGTACTTC.

The chain carries TRBV11-2 and TRBJ1-6, with 8 positions matching TRBD1. The V and J ends lost 1 base and 9 bases, in that order; junction bases with no gene match: 8. The CDR3 extends over 16 amino acids. CDR1 is SGHAT, CDR2 FQNNGV, per germline. CDR3 sequence reads: CASSLVGAGGVSPLHF. The CDR3 coding sequence is TGTGCCAGCAGCTTAGTAGGGGCAGGGGGCGTTTCACCCCTCCACTTT.

CDR3 DNA: TGTGCCGGTGGGGGCCAGTCAGATACGCAGTATTTT. Translating it yields CAGGGQSDTQYF. J is TRBJ2-3 and V is TRBV2; D may be TRBD1 (6 bases). The CDR3 totals 12 residues. Looked up from germline, CDR1 is SNHLY and CDR2 is FYNNEI. V shed 11 bases and J shed 4 bases, with 13 bases lying between them.

The table lists this clone with a count of one. The rearrangement links TRBV11-2 to TRBJ2-2; D ambiguous. Germline V lookup: CDR1 SGHAT, CDR2 FQNNGV. The CDR3 is made up of 15 amino acids. The germline V and J ends were trimmed by 5 bases and 7 bases, with 17 bases remaining between them. CDR3: CASSPAAAAIGELFF. In DNA, the CDR3 is TGTGCCAGCAGCCCAGCCGCGGCAGCCATCGGGGAGCTGTTTTTT.

This chain connects TRBV10-3 to TRBJ2-1; 9 positions agree with TRBD2. V was pared by 6 bases and J by 0 bases, with 15 bases of the junction left unmatched. This CDR3 is built from 19 residues. The V gene's germline CDR1 is ENHRY and CDR2 SYGVKD. The CDR3 DNA is TGTGCCATCAGCTCCGGGGGTAGCGGGGGACCCAGCTCCTACAATGAGCAGTTCTTC. It translates to CAISSGGSGGPSSYNEQFF.

The V gene is TRBV7-2, the J gene TRBJ2-7; D possibly corresponds to TRBD2 (5 bases). The CDR3 runs to 12 residues. V was clipped by 4 bases and J by 5 bases, with 9 bases between them. The germline V gene encodes CDR1 SGHTA and CDR2 FQGNSA. DNA for the CDR3: TGTGCCAGCAGCTGGGCCGGGAACGAGCAGTACTTC. Translating it yields CASSWAGNEQYF.

On this clone itself: At one end, the junction sequence differs from germline, possibly due to a read error. The chain employs TRBV13 and TRBJ2-6; D may be TRBD1 (6 bases). The CDR3 sequence is 16 residues long. In germline, CDR1 is PRHDT, CDR2 FYEKMQ (reference sequence). The DNA of the CDR3 is TGTGCCAGCAGCACCAACAGGGCGTCTGGGGCCAGCGTCCTGACTTTC. Translating it yields CASSTNRASGASVLTF.

The chain joins TRBV7-9 to TRBJ1-2; possible D gene TRBD1, 5 bases. Germline V lookup: CDR1 SEHNR, CDR2 FQNEAQ (reference sequence). The V gene lost 6 bases and the J gene lost 6 bases, with 11 bases spanning the gap. CDR3 size: 12 residues. In DNA form, the CDR3 reads TGTGCCAGCAGTGGGGGGATTAATGGCTACACCTTC. The encoded protein is CASSGGINGYTF.

Note on this clone: One junction end does not reproduce the germline sequence, and a read error may be involved. Other DNA sequences in the sample encode the same CDR3. This sequence joins TRBV5-4 and TRBJ1-2; D call uncertain. Germline-derived CDR1 and CDR2 are SGHNT and YYREEE (reference sequence). CDR3 length: 15 amino acids. The CDR3 region is CASSFKTVLGYGYTF. CDR3 bases: TGTGCCAGCAGCTTCAAGACCGTCCTAGGCTATGGTTACACCTTC.

This chain connects TRBV28 to TRBJ1-6, with a weak D call TRBD1 (6 bases). The CDR3 contains 14 residues. Germline CDR1 MDHEN, CDR2 SYDVKM. Trimming removed 7 bases at V and 8 bases at J, with 15 bases between. For the CDR3, the DNA is TGTGCCAGCATCTCCGGGGGGCTGGATTCACCCCTCCACTTT. Amino acids: CASISGGLDSPLHF.

In this sample, this clone turned up once. V usage is TRBV5-6 and J usage is TRBJ2-7; 7 bases line up with TRBD1. The V gene end was trimmed by 0 bases and the J gene end by 2 bases; junction bases not matched to a gene: 8. Germline lookup yields CDR1 SGHDT and CDR2 YYEEEE. There are 16 residues in the CDR3. CDR3 residues: CASSLEGGASTYEQYF. The CDR3, as DNA: TGTGCCAGCAGCTTGGAAGGGGGCGCATCGACCTACGAGCAGTACTTC.

This clone was observed a single time. The chain is built from TRBV27 and TRBJ1-1; D might be TRBD1 (5 bases). Between the trimmed V and J ends, which lost 6 bases and 1 base, there was a span of 12 bases. This CDR3 has 14 amino acids. CDR1 is MNHEY, CDR2 SMNVEV, per germline (reference sequence). The CDR3 sequence is CASSVLRGNTEAFF. The CDR3 nucleotides read TGTGCCAGCAGCGTCCTAAGGGGGAACACTGAAGCTTTCTTT.

This clone was seen a handful of times. This chain joins TRBV6-5 and TRBJ2-1; TRBD1 matches 8 bases. V lost 5 bases to trimming and J lost 2 bases; unmatched junction nucleotides: 2. The CDR3 is 14 residues long. Germline V gene data show CDR1 as MNHEY and CDR2 as SVGAGI. CDR3 bases: TGTGCCAGCAGTCAACAGGGGGCCTACAATGAGCAGTTCTTC. Its translation: CASSQQGAYNEQFF.

The chain joins TRBV7-9 to TRBJ1-2; D is undetermined. Germline lookup yields CDR1 SEHNR and CDR2 FQNEAQ (reference sequence). There are 15 residues in the CDR3. Trimming removed 5 bases from V and 2 bases from J, with 15 bases in between. The chain's CDR3 is CASSRPGESNYGYTF. The CDR3, as DNA: TGTGCCAGCAGCCGCCCCGGGGAATCGAACTATGGCTACACCTTC.

This clone was counted a few times. This rearrangement joins TRBV15 to TRBJ2-7; TRBD1 aligns across 12 bases. The CDR3 has 15 amino acids. V dropped 2 bases and J dropped 5; count of bases not matched to a gene: 4. Germline CDR1 LNHNV, CDR2 YYDKDF (reference sequence). CDR3 coding DNA: TGTGCCACCAGCAGAACGGGACAGGGGGCTGACGAGCAGTACTTC. Translation: CATSRTGQGADEQYF.

The chain recombines TRBV28 with TRBJ1-5; the D gene is possibly TRBD1 (6 bases). Germline CDR1 and CDR2: MDHEN and SYDVKM. The CDR3 spans 13 residues. Trimming cost V 3 bases and J 6 bases, with 9 bases left between them. CDR3 sequence reads: CASSFVGGQPQHF. Here the CDR3 DNA reads TGTGCCAGCAGTTTCGTAGGGGGTCAGCCCCAGCATTTT.

The V call is TRBV15, the J call TRBJ1-5; D is undetermined. V lost 6 bases to trimming and J lost 4 bases, with 22 bases between them. The CDR3 has 17 residues. The germline CDR1 and CDR2 sequences are LNHNV and YYDKDF (reference sequence). In DNA form, the CDR3 reads TGTGCCACCAGTCCGAGACGGGTCGGCACGGTGAATCAGCCCCAGCATTTT. Its protein product is CATSPRRVGTVNQPQHF.

This clone was seen once. The chain recombines TRBV6-6 with TRBJ2-7; TRBD1 might be the D (6 bases). Per germline, CDR1 MNHNY and CDR2 SVGAGI (reference sequence). Trimming took off 6 bases at V and 4 bases at J, with 10 bases between the two ends. The CDR3 is 12 residues long. The CDR3 loop reads CASSRDTYEQYF. CDR3 coding DNA: TGTGCCAGCAGCAGGGACACGTACGAGCAGTACTTC.